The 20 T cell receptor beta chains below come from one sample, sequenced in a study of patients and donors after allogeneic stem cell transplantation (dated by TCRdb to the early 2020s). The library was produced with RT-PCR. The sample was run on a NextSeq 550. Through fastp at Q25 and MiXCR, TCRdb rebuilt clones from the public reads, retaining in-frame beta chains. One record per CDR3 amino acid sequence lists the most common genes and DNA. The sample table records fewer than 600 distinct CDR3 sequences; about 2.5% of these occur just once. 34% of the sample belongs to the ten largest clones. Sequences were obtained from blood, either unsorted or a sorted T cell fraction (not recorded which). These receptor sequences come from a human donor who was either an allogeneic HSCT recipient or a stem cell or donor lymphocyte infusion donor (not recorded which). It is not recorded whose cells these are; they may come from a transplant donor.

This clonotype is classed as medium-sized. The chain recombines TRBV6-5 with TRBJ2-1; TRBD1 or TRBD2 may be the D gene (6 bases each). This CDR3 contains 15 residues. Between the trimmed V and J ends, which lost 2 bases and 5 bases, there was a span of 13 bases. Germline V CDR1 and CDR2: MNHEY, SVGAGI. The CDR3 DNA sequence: TGTGCCAGCAGTTACCTTGTAGGGGGGAACAATGAGCAGTTCTTC. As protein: CASSYLVGGNNEQFF.

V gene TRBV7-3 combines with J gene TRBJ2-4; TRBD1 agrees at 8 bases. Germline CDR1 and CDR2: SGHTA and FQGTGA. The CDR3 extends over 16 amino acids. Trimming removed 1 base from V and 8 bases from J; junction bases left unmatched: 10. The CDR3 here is CASSLRPPTGGDIQYF. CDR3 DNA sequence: TGTGCCAGCAGCTTAAGGCCCCCAACAGGGGGAGACATTCAGTACTTC.

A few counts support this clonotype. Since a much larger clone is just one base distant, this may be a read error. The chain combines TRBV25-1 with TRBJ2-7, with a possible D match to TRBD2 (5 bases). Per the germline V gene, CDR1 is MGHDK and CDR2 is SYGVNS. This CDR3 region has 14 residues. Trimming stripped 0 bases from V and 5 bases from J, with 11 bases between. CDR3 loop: CASSEYGERDEQYF. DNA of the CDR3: TGTGCCAGCAGTGAATACGGTGAGAGGGACGAGCAGTACTTC.

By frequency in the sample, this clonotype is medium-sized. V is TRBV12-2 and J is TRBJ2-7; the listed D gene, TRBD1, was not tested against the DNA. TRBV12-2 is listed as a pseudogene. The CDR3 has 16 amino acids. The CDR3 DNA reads TGTGCAAGTCGCTTAGATAACCGGGACAGGGGGTACGAGCAGTACTTC. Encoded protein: CASRLDNRDRGYEQYF.

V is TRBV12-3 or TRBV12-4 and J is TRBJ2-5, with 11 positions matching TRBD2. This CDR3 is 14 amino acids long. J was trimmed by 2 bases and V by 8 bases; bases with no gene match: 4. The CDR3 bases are TGTGCCAGCTCGGGACTAGCGGTACAAGAGACCCAGTACTTC. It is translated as CASSGLAVQETQYF.

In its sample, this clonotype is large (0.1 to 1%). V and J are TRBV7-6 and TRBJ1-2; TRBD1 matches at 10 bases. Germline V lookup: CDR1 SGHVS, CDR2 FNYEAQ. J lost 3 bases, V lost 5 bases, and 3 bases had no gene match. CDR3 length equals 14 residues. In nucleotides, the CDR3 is TGTGCCAGCAGCCCGGACAGGGGGGACTATGGCTACACCTTC. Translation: CASSPDRGDYGYTF.

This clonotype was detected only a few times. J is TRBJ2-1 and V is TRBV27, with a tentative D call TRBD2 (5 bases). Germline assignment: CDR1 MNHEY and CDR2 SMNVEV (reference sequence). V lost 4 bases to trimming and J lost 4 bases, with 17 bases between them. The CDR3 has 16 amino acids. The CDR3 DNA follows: TGTGCCAGCAGTTACAGTGGCGGCCCGGGGTACAATGAGCAGTTCTTC. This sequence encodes CASSYSGGPGYNEQFF.

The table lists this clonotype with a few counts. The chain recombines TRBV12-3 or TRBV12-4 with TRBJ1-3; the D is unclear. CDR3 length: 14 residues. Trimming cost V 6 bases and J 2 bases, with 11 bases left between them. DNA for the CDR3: TGTGCCAGCAGACCATCCGGGACTGGAAACACCATATATTTT. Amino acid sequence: CASRPSGTGNTIYF.

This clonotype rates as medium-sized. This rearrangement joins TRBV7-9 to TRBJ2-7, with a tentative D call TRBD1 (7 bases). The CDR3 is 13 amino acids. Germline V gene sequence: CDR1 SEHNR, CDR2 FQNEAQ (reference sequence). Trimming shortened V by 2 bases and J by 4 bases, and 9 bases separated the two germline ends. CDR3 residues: CASSLPGGYEQYF. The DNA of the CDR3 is TGTGCCAGCAGCTTACCAGGGGGGTACGAGCAGTACTTC.

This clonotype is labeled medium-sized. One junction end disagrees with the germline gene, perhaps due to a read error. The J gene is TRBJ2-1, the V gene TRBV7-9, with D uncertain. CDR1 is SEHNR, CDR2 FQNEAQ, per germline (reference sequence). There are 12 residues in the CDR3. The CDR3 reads CASMSSYNEQFF. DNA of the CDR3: TGTGCTAGCATGAGCTCCTACAATGAGCAGTTCTTC.

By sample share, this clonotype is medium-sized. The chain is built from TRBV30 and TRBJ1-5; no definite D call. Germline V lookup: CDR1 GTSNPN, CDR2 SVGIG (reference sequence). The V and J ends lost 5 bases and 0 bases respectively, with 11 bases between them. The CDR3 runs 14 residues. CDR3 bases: TGTGCCTGGCGGTACATCCATAGCAATCAGCCCCAGCATTTT. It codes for CAWRYIHSNQPQHF.

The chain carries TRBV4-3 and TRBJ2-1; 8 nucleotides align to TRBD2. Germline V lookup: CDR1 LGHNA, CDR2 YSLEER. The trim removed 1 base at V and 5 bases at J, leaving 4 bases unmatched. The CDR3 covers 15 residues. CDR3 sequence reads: CASSQATGLDNEQFF. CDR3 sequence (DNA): TGCGCCAGCAGCCAAGCCACGGGACTAGACAATGAGCAGTTCTTC.

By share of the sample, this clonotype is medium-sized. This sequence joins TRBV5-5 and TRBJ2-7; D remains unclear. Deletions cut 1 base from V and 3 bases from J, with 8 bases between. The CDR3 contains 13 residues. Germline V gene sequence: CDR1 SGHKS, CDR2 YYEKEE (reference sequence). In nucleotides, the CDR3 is TGTGCCAGCAGCTTGTACACGGACTACGAGCAGTACTTC. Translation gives CASSLYTDYEQYF.

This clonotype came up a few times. In DNA form, the CDR3 reads TGCAGCGTTGAGTACAATGAGCAGTTCTTC. It translates to CSVEYNEQFF. V is TRBV29-1 and J is TRBJ2-1; no reliable D call. CDR1 and CDR2 (germline): SQVTM, ANQGSEA. V shed 3 bases and J shed 4 bases, with 1 base lying between them. The CDR3 has 10 amino acids.

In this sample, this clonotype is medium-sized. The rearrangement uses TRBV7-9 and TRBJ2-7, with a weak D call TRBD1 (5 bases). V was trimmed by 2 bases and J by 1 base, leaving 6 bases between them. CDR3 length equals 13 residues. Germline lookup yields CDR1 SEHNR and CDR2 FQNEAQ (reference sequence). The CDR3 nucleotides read TGTGCCAGCAGCTTACCAGGGTCCTACGAGCAGTACTTC. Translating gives CASSLPGSYEQYF.

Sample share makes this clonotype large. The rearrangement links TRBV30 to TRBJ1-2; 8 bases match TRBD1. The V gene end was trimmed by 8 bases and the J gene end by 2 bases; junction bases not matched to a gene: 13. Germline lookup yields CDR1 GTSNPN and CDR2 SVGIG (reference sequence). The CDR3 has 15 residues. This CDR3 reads CAVPRTGTANYGYTF. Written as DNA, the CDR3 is TGTGCCGTTCCCCGGACAGGGACGGCAAACTATGGCTACACCTTC.

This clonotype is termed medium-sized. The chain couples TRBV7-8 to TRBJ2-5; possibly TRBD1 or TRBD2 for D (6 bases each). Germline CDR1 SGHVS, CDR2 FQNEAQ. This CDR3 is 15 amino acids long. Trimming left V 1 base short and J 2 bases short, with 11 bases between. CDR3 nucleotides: TGTGCCAGCAGCTTAGTTGGGGGGCGGCAAGAGACCCAGTACTTC. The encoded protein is CASSLVGGRQETQYF.

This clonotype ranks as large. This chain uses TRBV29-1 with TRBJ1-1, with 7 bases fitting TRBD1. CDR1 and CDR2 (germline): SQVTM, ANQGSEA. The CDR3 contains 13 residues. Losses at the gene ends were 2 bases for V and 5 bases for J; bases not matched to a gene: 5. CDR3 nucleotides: TGCAGCGTTGAAACAGGGGAGAGTACTGAAGCTTTCTTT. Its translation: CSVETGESTEAFF.

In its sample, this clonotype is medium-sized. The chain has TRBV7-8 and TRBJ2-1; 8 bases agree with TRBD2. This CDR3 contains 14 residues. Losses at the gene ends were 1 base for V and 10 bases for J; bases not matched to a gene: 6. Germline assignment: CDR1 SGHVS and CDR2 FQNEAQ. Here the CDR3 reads CASSLVLAGREQFF. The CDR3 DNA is TGTGCCAGCAGCTTAGTGTTAGCGGGGAGAGAGCAGTTCTTC.

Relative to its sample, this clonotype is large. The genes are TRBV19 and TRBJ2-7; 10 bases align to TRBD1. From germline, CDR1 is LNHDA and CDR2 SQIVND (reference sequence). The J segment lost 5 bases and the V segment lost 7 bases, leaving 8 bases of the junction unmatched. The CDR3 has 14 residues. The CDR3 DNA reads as TGTGCCAGTACTAAGGGACAGGGGTTCGACGAGCAGTACTTC. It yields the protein CASTKGQGFDEQYF.